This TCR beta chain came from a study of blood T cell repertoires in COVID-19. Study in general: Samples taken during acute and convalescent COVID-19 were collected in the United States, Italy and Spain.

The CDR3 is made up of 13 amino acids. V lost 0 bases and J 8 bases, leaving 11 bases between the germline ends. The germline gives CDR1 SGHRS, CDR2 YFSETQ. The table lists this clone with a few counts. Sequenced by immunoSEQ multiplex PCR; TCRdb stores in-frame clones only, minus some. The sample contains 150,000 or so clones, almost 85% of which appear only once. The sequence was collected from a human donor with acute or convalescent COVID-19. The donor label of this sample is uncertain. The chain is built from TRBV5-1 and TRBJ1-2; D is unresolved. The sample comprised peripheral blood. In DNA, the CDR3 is TGCGCCAGCAGCTTGGACGGGTCTGGCGGCTACACCTTC. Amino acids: CASSLDGSGGYTF. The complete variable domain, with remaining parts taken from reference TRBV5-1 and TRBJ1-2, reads KAGVTQTPRYLIKTRGQQVTLSCSPISGHRSVSWYQQTPGQGLQFLFEYFSETQRNKGNFPGRFSGRQFSNSRSEMNVSTLELGDSALYLCASSLDGSGGYTFGSGTRLTVV.